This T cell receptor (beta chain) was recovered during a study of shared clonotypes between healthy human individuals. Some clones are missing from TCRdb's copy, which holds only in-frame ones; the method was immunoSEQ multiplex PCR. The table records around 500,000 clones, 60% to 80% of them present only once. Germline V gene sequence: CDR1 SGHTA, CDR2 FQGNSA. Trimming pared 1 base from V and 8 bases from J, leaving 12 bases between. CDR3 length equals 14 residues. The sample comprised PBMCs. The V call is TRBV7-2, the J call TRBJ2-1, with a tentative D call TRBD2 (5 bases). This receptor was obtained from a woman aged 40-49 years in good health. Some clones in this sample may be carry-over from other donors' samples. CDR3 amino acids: CASSLGRGVHEQFF. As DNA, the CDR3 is TGTGCCAGCAGCTTAGGTCGGGGAGTGCATGAGCAGTTCTTC.